This T cell receptor beta chain came from a study of cytomegalovirus exposure and HLA in healthy donors (dated by TCRdb to 2017 to 2019). For the study in its entirety: The 666 repertoires of the first cohort and the 95 to 150 validation repertoires were produced on the same platform, according to a later analysis. The study aimed to test whether cataloging public T cell receptors could reveal signatures of past pathogen exposure. Along with the approximately 600-subject first cohort, a separate validation cohort of over a hundred different subjects was used. To predict cytomegalovirus infection status, the study brought together high-throughput TCR immunosequencing, statistical association of individual TCRs with disease status, and machine learning.

Donors formed part of the validation cohort, which comprised 120 subjects and was distinct from the first cohort of some 700 subjects. Regarding this clone: Its antigen remains unidentified. It has no much larger one-base neighbor in the sample; base qualities were not kept.

What the research found in general, with its limitations: A few of the identified cytomegalovirus-associated TCR beta chains were confirmed in vitro to be specific for cytomegalovirus antigens. Most TCR sequences were seen in very few donors, while some public TCRs were found in many individuals. According to the authors, the approach could potentially be generalized to other disease states and immunological phenotypes. The classifier was reported to diagnose cytomegalovirus status with high specificity and sensitivity in both the original cohort and the validation cohort. A total of some 180 TCR beta chains were listed by the study as associated with cytomegalovirus. All 120 or so repertoires were used to score co-occurrence in the validation cohort in a later analysis, because that analysis had no HLA typing for the cohort. In a later analysis, TCRs clustered in the first cohort were found to also tend to co-occur in the 130 or so validation repertoires, with 85% to 95% of cluster scores above 0.

CDR1 and CDR2 are drawn from the germline V gene (reference sequence): MNHEY, SMNVEV. Germline trimming amounts to 5 bases on V and 7 bases on J, with 13 as the count of junction bases outside the gene matches. From cysteine to phenylalanine, the CDR3 is 16 amino acids long. Only the CDR3 region is kept as DNA, spanning 48 bases read in frame from base 1. Libraries were prepared through the immunoSEQ multiplex PCR assay. The authors' pipeline ran thus. A statistical classification framework was built to diagnose cytomegalovirus status from the catalog of TCR beta chain sequences. TCRdb obtained this table from immuneACCESS and retained in-frame rearrangements with V and J assigned. These tables miss some clones; where compared with another copy, unresolved V genes account for less than half of the shortfall, and the remainder is unexplained. That table gives V, J and clone size, and the DNA gave D and trimming. The sample table records about 200,000 clones; 83% of these occur just once. About 6% of the sample comes from the top ten.

The chain couples TRBV27 to TRBJ1-5, with 8 bases aligning to TRBD1. Sequenced: PBMCs. The receptor's source is a woman between 18 and 29 years old in good health and CMV-seronegative. The nucleotide sequence reads TGTGCCAGCAGTCAAACGGCGGACAGGGTTGGCCAGCCCCAGCATTTT. This encodes CASSQTADRVGQPQHF.